A single sample is the source of the 25 T cell receptor beta chains below, sequenced in a study of OX40 agonist ivuxolimab in advanced cancers. The repertoire was sequenced with immunoSEQ multiplex PCR; TCRdb's copy has only in-frame clones and lacks some. The repertoire holds roughly 82,000 clones, with 89% as singletons. Material: CD4+ or CD8+ T cells sorted from blood, obtained in a trial of the OX40 agonist ivuxolimab. The receptor source for this set is an adult with an advanced solid tumor such as melanoma, head and neck, liver or kidney cancer.

This clone appeared a single time. The rearrangement joins TRBV5-1 to TRBJ1-1, with TRBD1 matching over 8 bases. Germline CDR1 and CDR2: SGHRS and YFSETQ. The CDR3 covers 13 residues. Unmatched junction bases numbered 5, after V lost 6 bases and J lost 4 bases. The DNA of the CDR3 is TGCGCCAGCATGGACAGGGACGGCACTGAAGCTTTCTTT. Amino acids: CASMDRDGTEAFF. The variable domain in full, completed from reference TRBV5-1 and TRBJ1-1, reads KAGVTQTPRYLIKTRGQQVTLSCSPISGHRSVSWYQQTPGQGLQFLFEYFSETQRNKGNFPGRFSGRQFSNSRSEMNVSTLELGDSALYLCASMDRDGTEAFFGQGTRLTVV.

In the case of this clone: The germline gene is not matched at one end of the junction; a read error may be the cause. The V call is TRBV7-2, the J call TRBJ2-7; TRBD2 matches at 7 bases. There are 15 residues in the CDR3. Per the germline V gene, CDR1 is SGHTA and CDR2 is FQGNSA. The CDR3 region is CANSPGGTTTYEQYF. CDR3 DNA sequence: TGTGCCAACAGCCCAGGAGGGACTACTACGTACGAGCAGTACTTC.

This CDR3 is CSVVRGDYNEQFF. In DNA, the CDR3 is TGCAGCGTTGTCAGGGGGGACTACAATGAGCAGTTCTTC. The chain employs TRBV29-1 and TRBJ2-1; TRBD1 might be the D (7 bases). This CDR3 contains 13 residues. Trimming cost V 4 bases and J 3 bases, with 10 bases left between them. The germline gives CDR1 SQVTM, CDR2 ANQGSEA.

The rearrangement joins TRBV5-1 to TRBJ2-5, with a weak D call TRBD1 (6 bases). Germline V gene lookup returns CDR1 SGHRS and CDR2 YFSETQ. Trimming stripped 4 bases from V and 0 bases from J, with 13 bases between. The CDR3 is made up of 15 amino acids. DNA of the CDR3: TGCGCCAGCAGCAGGACAGATTCGTACCAAGAGACCCAGTACTTC. As protein: CASSRTDSYQETQYF. The full variable domain, in which reference TRBV5-1 and TRBJ2-5 provide the parts outside the CDR3, is KAGVTQTPRYLIKTRGQQVTLSCSPISGHRSVSWYQQTPGQGLQFLFEYFSETQRNKGNFPGRFSGRQFSNSRSEMNVSTLELGDSALYLCASSRTDSYQETQYFGPGTRLLVL.

This chain joins TRBV7-9 and TRBJ2-2, with D hard to call. CDR3 length: 12 residues. CDR1 is SEHNR, CDR2 FQNEAQ, per germline (reference sequence). V lost 1 base and J 8 bases, leaving 5 bases between the germline ends. Written as DNA, the CDR3 is TGTGCCAGCAGCTTAGTCCAAGGGGAGCTGTTTTTT. The encoded protein is CASSLVQGELFF. Full variable domain (outside the CDR3, taken from reference TRBV7-9 and TRBJ2-2): DTGVSQNPRHKITKRGQNVTFRCDPISEHNRLYWYRQTLGQGPEFLTYFQNEAQLEKSRLLSDRFSAERPKGSFSTLEIQRTEQGDSAMYLCASSLVQGELFFGEGSRLTVL.

The chain combines TRBV15 with TRBJ2-1; weak D call: TRBD2 (5 bases). The CDR3 totals 18 residues. CDR1 is LNHNV, CDR2 YYDKDF, per germline (reference sequence). V lost 1 base and J lost 5, with 21 bases in between. The CDR3, as DNA: TGTGCCACCAGCAGAGGCCCGAGCACTAGGCTCCACAACAATGAGCAGTTCTTC. Translation: CATSRGPSTRLHNNEQFF.

The chain joins TRBV19 to TRBJ1-1, with TRBD1 matching 7 bases. Germline assignment: CDR1 LNHDA and CDR2 SQIVND (reference sequence). The V and J ends lost 2 bases and 10 bases, in that order; junction bases with no gene match: 7. This CDR3 comprises 13 residues. Here the CDR3 reads CASSIFSGTAAFF. The CDR3 nucleotides read TGTGCCAGTAGTATATTCTCTGGGACAGCAGCTTTCTTT.

V is TRBV29-1 and J is TRBJ1-5, with 8 bases that match TRBD1. There are 13 residues in the CDR3. Germline loops: CDR1 SQVTM, CDR2 ANQGSEA. V trimming: 4 bases; J trimming: 7 bases; junction bases outside the gene matches: 6. The CDR3 loop reads CSVGQGRGQPQHF. The CDR3 nucleotides are TGCAGCGTTGGACAGGGGAGGGGACAGCCCCAGCATTTT.

The rearrangement links TRBV19 to TRBJ2-3; no clear D. Germline V lookup: CDR1 LNHDA, CDR2 SQIVND (reference sequence). The CDR3 runs 11 residues. The V end lost 3 bases, the J end lost 8 bases, and 6 bases lay between the germline ends. DNA for the CDR3: TGTGCCAGTAGTATGGCCACTACGCAGTATTTT. This sequence encodes CASSMATTQYF.

This chain joins TRBV10-3 and TRBJ1-2, with a tentative D call TRBD1 (6 bases). CDR3 length: 17 residues. Per the germline V gene, CDR1 is ENHRY and CDR2 is SYGVKD. Trimming removed 4 bases from V and 3 bases from J, with 21 bases in between. DNA for the CDR3: TGTGCCATCAGTGGGGGAAGGACAGTTCCAGGGGACTATGGCTACACCTTC. Translation: CAISGGRTVPGDYGYTF.

The chain recombines TRBV7-2 with TRBJ1-2, with TRBD1 identical over 9 bases. J was trimmed by 4 bases and V by 5 bases; bases with no gene match: 11. The CDR3 length is 16 residues. Germline V CDR1 and CDR2: SGHTA, FQGNSA. The DNA of the CDR3 is TGTGCCAGCAGCACCAGACAGGGGGGAGTCAGCTATGGCTACACCTTC. It encodes CASSTRQGGVSYGYTF.

The chain joins TRBV11-1 to TRBJ2-7; the match to TRBD2 covers 11 bases. CDR1 is SGHAT and CDR2 is FQDESV in the germline V gene (reference sequence). V was pared by 4 bases and J by 3 bases, with 8 bases of the junction left unmatched. CDR3 length equals 16 residues. The CDR3 sequence: CASSWRVLAGGYEQYF. In nucleotides, the CDR3 is TGTGCCAGCAGCTGGAGGGTTCTAGCGGGAGGCTACGAGCAGTACTTC.

The V call is TRBV2, the J call TRBJ2-3; 8 bases line up with TRBD1. This CDR3 has 14 residues. The germline gives CDR1 SNHLY, CDR2 FYNNEI. The ends lost 6 bases at V and 8 bases at J; junction bases unmatched: 10. DNA of the CDR3: TGTGCCAGCAGCGGACAGGGCCCGTCCGGTACGCAGTATTTT. Translating it yields CASSGQGPSGTQYF. Complete variable domain (other parts from reference TRBV2 and TRBJ2-3): EPEVTQTPSHQVTQMGQEVILRCVPISNHLYFYWYRQILGQKVEFLVSFYNNEISEKSEIFDDQFSVERPDGSNFTLKIRSTKLEDSAMYFCASSGQGPSGTQYFGPGTRLTVL.

The chain combines TRBV12-5 with TRBJ2-3; D not certain. From germline, CDR1 is LGHNT and CDR2 FRNRAP. Trimming cost V 1 base and J 2 bases, with 10 bases left between them. CDR3 size: 15 residues. CDR3 in DNA: TGTGCTAGTGGTTTGGGAGATCGAGCCACAGATACGCAGTATTTT. Protein product: CASGLGDRATDTQYF.

V is TRBV6-6 and J is TRBJ1-5; 10 nucleotides line up with TRBD1. Germline assignment: CDR1 MNHNY and CDR2 SVGAGI (reference sequence). CDR3 length equals 16 residues. V was pared by 5 bases and J by 3 bases, with 7 bases of the junction left unmatched. CDR3 in DNA: TGTGCCAGCAGTCCGGGGACAGGGGTAGACAATCAGCCCCAGCATTTT. Amino acid sequence: CASSPGTGVDNQPQHF.

CDR3 loop: CASSPRNRQGAGEKLFF. As DNA, the CDR3 is TGTGCCAGCAGCCCCCGAAATCGACAGGGGGCAGGAGAAAAACTGTTTTTT. The genes are TRBV4-2 and TRBJ1-4; 10 nucleotides agree with TRBD1. The CDR3 sequence is 17 residues long. V gave up 4 bases and J gave up 8 bases; unmatched junction bases: 13. Germline assignment: CDR1 LGHNA and CDR2 YNFKEQ.

The chain uses TRBV5-4 and TRBJ2-7; D might be TRBD1 (6 bases). V lost 4 bases and J 3 bases, leaving 11 bases between the germline ends. The germline CDR1 and CDR2 sequences are SGHNT and YYREEE (reference sequence). The CDR3 consists of 13 residues. As DNA, the CDR3 is TGTGCCAGCAGCCAAGGGACAATCTACGAGCAGTACTTC. This gives the protein CASSQGTIYEQYF.

V usage is TRBV5-6 and J usage is TRBJ2-7; D remains unclear. The CDR3 is made up of 14 amino acids. Trimming took 4 bases from V and 4 from J, leaving 15 bases between them. The germline CDR1 and CDR2 sequences are SGHDT and YYEEEE. CDR3 in amino acids: CASSPTRMSYEQYF. In DNA form, the CDR3 reads TGTGCCAGCAGCCCCACGCGGATGAGTTACGAGCAGTACTTC.

In its sample, this clone was seen once. The chain links TRBV7-2 to TRBJ2-5; TRBD1 aligns across 7 bases. With 1 base clipped from V and 9 bases from J, the junction kept 11 bases outside the gene matches. The germline V gene encodes CDR1 SGHTA and CDR2 FQGNSA. The CDR3 spans 15 residues. The DNA of the CDR3 is TGTGCCAGCAGCTTAGGGAGTGCAGGGGGAATGGCCCAGTACTTC. Protein sequence: CASSLGSAGGMAQYF.

The J gene is TRBJ1-3, the V gene TRBV30, with 7 bases fitting TRBD1. The V and J ends lost 0 bases and 2 bases, in that order; junction bases with no gene match: 4. Germline V gene sequence: CDR1 GTSNPN, CDR2 SVGIG (reference sequence). This CDR3 is built from 15 residues. The CDR3 bases are TGTGCCTGGAGTGTAGGCACAGGGGCTGGAAACACCATATATTTT. Translated: CAWSVGTGAGNTIYF.

The chain is built from TRBV10-3 and TRBJ2-4; no clear D gene. V was clipped by 3 bases and J by 2 bases, with 8 bases between them. CDR3 length equals 14 residues. Looked up from germline, CDR1 is ENHRY and CDR2 is SYGVKD. CDR3 region: CAISEDASKNIQYF. For the CDR3, the DNA is TGTGCCATCAGTGAAGACGCTTCCAAAAACATTCAGTACTTC.

This clone was detected a few times. J is TRBJ2-5 and V is TRBV5-6; TRBD2 is a possible D gene (5 bases). The J call may be in error: the DNA end matches TRBJ2-7 better. The CDR3 runs to 13 residues. The germline V gene encodes CDR1 SGHDT and CDR2 YYEEEE. The CDR3 DNA sequence: TGTGCCAGCAGCTTGACAGCGGCCCACGAGCAGTACTTC. Translated: CASSLTAAHEQYF.

The chain combines TRBV28 with TRBJ1-6, with 11 bases fitting TRBD1. Germline lookup yields CDR1 MDHEN and CDR2 SYDVKM. V lost 9 bases to trimming and J lost 9 bases; unmatched junction nucleotides: 7. CDR3 size: 14 residues. The chain's CDR3 is CASLRGQGASPLHF. CDR3 bases: TGTGCCAGTCTCCGAGGACAGGGGGCTTCACCCCTCCACTTT.

The chain joins TRBV27 to TRBJ2-1; TRBD2 is a possible D gene (5 bases). Germline CDR1 and CDR2: MNHEY and SMNVEV (reference sequence). The V gene lost 2 bases and the J gene lost 4 bases, with 15 bases spanning the gap. The CDR3 runs 16 residues. Written as DNA, the CDR3 is TGTGCCAGCAGTTTAAGAGGGTCCGGGTTGTACAATGAGCAGTTCTTC. This translates into CASSLRGSGLYNEQFF.

This clone was recorded only once. The chain recombines TRBV27 with TRBJ2-2; D is ambiguous. V was shortened by 3 bases and J by 8 bases, with 4 bases between the two germline ends. The CDR3 length is 11 residues. In germline, CDR1 is MNHEY, CDR2 SMNVEV (reference sequence). CDR3: CASSFLGELFF. CDR3 bases: TGTGCCAGCAGTTTTTTGGGGGAGCTGTTTTTT.